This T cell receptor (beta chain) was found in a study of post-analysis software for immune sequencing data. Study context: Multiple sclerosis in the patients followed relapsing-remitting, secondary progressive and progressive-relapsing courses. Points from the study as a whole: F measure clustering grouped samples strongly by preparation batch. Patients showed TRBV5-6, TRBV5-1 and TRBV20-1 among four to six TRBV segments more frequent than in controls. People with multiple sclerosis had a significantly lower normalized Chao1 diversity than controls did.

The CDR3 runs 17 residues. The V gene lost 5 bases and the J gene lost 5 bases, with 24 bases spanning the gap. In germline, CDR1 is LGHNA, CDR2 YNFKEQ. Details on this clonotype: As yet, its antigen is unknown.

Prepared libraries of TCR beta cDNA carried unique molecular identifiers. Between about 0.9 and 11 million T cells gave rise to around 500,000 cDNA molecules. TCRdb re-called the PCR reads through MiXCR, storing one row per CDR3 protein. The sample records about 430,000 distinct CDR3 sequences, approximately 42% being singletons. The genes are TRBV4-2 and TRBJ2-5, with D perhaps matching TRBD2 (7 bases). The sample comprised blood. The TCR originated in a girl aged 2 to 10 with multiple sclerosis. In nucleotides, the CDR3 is TGTGCCAGCAGCGACTCGTACGGCCGAGGGGGAGGGGAGACCCAGTACTTC. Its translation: CASSDSYGRGGGETQYF.